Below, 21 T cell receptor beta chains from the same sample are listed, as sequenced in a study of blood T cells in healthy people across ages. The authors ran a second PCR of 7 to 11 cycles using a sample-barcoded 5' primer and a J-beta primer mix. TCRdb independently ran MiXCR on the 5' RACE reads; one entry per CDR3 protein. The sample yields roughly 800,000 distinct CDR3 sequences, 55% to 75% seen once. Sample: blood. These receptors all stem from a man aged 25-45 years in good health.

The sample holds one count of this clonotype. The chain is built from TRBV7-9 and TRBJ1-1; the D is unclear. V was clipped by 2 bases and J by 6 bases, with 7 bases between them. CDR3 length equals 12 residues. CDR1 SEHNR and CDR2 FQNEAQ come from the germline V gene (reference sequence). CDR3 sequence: CASSLRASEAFF. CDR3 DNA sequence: TGTGCCAGCAGCTTAAGGGCGTCTGAAGCTTTCTTT.

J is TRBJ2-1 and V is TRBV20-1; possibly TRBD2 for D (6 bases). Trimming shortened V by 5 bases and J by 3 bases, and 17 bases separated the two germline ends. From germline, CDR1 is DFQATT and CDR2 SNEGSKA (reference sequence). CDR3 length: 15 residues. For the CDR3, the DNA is TGCAGTGCTGAAGGCGGGACTCCTATCTACAATGAGCAGTTCTTC. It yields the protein CSAEGGTPIYNEQFF.

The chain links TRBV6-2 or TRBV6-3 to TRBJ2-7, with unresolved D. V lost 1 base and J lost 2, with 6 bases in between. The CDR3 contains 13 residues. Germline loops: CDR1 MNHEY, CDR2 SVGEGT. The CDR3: CASSYFETYEQYF. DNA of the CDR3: TGTGCCAGCAGTTACTTTGAGACCTACGAGCAGTACTTC.

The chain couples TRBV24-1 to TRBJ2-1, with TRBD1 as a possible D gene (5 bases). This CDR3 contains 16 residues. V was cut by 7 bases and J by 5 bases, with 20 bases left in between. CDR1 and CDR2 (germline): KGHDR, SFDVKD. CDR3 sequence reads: CATSALGPKLHNEQFF. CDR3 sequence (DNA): TGTGCCACCAGCGCGTTGGGGCCGAAACTGCACAATGAGCAGTTCTTC.

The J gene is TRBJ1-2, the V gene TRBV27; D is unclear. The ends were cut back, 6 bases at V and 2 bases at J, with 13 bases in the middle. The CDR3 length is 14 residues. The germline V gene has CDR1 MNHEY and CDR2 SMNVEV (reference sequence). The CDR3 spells CASSPEPMNYGYTF. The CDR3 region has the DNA TGTGCCAGCAGCCCCGAGCCAATGAACTATGGCTACACCTTC.

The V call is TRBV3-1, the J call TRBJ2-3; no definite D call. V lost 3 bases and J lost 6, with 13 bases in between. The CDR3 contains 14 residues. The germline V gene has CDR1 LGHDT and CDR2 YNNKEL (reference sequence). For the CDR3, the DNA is TGTGCCAGCAGCCACCCTTCCGGAGCGGATACGCAGTATTTT. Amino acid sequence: CASSHPSGADTQYF.

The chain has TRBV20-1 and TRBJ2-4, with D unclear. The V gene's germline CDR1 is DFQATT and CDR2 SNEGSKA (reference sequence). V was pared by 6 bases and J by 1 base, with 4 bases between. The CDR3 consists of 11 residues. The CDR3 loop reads CSAGAKNIQYF. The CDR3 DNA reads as TGCAGTGCCGGGGCCAAAAACATTCAGTACTTC.

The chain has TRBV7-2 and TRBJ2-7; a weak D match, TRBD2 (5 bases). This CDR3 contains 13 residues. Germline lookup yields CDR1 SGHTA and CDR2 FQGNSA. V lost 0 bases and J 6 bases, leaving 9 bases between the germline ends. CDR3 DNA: TGTGCCAGCAGCTTAGCGCGGCTAGCCGAGCAGTACTTC. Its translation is CASSLARLAEQYF.

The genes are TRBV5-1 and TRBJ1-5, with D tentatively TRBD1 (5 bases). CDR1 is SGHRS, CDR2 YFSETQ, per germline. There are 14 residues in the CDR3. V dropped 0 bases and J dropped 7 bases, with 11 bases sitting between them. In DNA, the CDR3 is TGCGCCAGCAGCTTGGCGCAGGGTGGCCAGCCCCAGCATTTT. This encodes CASSLAQGGQPQHF.

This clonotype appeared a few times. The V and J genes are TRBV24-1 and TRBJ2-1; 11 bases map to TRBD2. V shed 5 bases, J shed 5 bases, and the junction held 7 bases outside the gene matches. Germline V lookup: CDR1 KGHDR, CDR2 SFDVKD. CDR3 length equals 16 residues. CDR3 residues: CATSGLAGIGDNEQFF. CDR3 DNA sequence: TGTGCCACCAGTGGACTAGCGGGAATCGGGGACAATGAGCAGTTCTTC.

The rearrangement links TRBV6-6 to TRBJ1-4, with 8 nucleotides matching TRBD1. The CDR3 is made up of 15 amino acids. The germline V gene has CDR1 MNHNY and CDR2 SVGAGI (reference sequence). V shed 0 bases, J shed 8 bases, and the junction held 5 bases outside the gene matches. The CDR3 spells CASSYSDRAGEKLFF. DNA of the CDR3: TGTGCCAGCAGTTACTCGGACAGGGCCGGAGAAAAACTGTTTTTT.

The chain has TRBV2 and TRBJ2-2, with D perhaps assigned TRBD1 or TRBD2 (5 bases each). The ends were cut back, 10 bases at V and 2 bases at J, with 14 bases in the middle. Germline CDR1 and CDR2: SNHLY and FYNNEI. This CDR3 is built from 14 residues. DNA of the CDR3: TGTGCCAACACGAGGGGCACCAACACCGGGGAGCTGTTTTTT. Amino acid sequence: CANTRGTNTGELFF. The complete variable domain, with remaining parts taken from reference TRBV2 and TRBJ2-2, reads EPEVTQTPSHQVTQMGQEVILRCVPISNHLYFYWYRQILGQKVEFLVSFYNNEISEKSEIFDDQFSVERPDGSNFTLKIRSTKLEDSAMYFCANTRGTNTGELFFGEGSRLTVL.

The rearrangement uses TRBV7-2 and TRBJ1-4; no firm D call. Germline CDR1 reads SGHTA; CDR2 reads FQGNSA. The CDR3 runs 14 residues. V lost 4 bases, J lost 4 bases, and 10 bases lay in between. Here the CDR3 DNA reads TGTGCCAGCAGCTCAAGCAGCTTTAATGAAAAACTGTTTTTT. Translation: CASSSSSFNEKLFF.

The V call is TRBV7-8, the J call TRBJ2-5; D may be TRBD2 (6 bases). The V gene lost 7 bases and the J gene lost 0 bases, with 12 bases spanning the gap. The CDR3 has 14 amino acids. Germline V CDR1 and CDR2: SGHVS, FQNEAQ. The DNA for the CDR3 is TGTGCCAGCACCTCCTGGACTAACCAAGAGACCCAGTACTTC. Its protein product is CASTSWTNQETQYF.

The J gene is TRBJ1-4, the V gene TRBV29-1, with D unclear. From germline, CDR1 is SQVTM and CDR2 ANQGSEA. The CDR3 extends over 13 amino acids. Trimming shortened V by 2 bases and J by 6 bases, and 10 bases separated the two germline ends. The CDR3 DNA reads TGCAGCGTTGAAACAGAATGGGATGAAAAACTGTTTTTT. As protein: CSVETEWDEKLFF.

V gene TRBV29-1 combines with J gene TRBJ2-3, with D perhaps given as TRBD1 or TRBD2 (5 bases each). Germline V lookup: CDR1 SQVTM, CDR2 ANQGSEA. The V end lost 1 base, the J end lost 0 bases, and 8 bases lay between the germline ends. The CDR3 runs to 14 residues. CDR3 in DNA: TGCAGCGTTGAAGCGTGGGACAGCACAGATACGCAGTATTTT. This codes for CSVEAWDSTDTQYF.

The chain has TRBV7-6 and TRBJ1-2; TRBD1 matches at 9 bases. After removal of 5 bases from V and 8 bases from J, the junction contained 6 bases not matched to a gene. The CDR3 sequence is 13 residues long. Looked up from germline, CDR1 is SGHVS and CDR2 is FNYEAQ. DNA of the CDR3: TGTGCCAGCAGCGCTACAGGGGGCGGAGGCTACACCTTC. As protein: CASSATGGGGYTF.

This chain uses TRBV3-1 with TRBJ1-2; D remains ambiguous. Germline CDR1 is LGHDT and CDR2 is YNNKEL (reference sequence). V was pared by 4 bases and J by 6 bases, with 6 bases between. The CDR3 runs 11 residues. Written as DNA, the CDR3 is TGTGCCAGCAGCCGAAACAATGGCTACACCTTC. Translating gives CASSRNNGYTF.

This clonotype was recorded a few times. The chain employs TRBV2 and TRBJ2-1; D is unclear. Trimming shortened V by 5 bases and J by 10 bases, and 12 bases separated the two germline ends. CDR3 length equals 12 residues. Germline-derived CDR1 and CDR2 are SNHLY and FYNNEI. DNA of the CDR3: TGTGCCAGCAGTCCCCCTCCGCGCGAGCAGTTCTTC. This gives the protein CASSPPPREQFF.

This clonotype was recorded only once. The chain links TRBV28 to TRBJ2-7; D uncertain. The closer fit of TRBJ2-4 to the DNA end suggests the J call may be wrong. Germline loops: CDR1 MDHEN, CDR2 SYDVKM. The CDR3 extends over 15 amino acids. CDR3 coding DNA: TGTGCCAGCAGTTCCCCCTCCATATTAGGAAACATTCAGTACTTC. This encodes CASSSPSILGNIQYF.

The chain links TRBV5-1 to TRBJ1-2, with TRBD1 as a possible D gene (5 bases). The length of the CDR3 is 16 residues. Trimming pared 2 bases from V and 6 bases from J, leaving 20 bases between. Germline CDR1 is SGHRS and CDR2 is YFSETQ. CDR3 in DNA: TGCGCCAGCAGCTTATGGGCTCAGGGAGGTAGCGATGGCTACACCTTC. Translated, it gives CASSLWAQGGSDGYTF. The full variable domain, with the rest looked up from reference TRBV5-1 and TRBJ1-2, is KAGVTQTPRYLIKTRGQQVTLSCSPISGHRSVSWYQQTPGQGLQFLFEYFSETQRNKGNFPGRFSGRQFSNSRSEMNVSTLELGDSALYLCASSLWAQGGSDGYTFGSGTRLTVV.